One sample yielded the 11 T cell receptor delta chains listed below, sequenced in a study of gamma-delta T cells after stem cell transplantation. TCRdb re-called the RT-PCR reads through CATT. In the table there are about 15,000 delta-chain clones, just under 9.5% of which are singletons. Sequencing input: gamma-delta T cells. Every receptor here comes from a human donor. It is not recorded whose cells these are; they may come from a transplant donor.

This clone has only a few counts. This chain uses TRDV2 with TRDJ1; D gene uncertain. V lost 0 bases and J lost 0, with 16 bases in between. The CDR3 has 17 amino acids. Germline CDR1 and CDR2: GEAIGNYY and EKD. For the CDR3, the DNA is TGTGCCTGTGACACCCGCGGGTCCGCCAGTGACACCGATAAACTCATCTTT. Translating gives CACDTRGSASDTDKLIF.

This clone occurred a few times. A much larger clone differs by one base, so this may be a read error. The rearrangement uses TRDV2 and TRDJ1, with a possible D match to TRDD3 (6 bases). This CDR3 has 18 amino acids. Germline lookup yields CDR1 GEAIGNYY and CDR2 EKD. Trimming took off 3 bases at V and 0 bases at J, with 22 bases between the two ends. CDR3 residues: CACDSSTGTFMYTDKLIF. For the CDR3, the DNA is TGTGCCTGTGACTCTAGTACTGGGACCTTCATGTACACCGATAAACTCATCTTT.

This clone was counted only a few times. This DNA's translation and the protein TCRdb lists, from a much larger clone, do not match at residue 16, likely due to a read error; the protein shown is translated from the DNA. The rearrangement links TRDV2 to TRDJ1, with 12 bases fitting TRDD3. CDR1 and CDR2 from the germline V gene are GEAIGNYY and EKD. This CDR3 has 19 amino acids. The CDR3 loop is CACDTVGAGGYDSTDNLIF. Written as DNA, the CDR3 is TGTGCCTGTGACACCGTGGGGGCTGGGGGATACGACTCGACCGATAACCTCATCTTT.

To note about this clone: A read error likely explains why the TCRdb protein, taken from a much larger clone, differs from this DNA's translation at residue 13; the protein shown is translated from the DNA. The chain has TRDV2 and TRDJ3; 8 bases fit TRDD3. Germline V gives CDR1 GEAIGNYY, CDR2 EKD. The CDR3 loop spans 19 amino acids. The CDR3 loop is CACDTLGDKSSWGTRQMFF. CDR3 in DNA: TGTGCCTGTGACACCCTGGGGGACAAGAGCTCCTGGGGCACCCGACAGATGTTTTTC.

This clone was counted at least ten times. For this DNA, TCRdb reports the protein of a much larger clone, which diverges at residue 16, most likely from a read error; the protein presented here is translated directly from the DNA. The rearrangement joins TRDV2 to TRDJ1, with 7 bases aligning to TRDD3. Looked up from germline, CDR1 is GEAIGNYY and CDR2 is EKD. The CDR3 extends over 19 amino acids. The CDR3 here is CACDTVQGLGAPLTDNLIF. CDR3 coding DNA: TGTGCCTGTGACACCGTGCAGGGGCTGGGGGCCCCCTTGACCGATAACCTCATCTTT.

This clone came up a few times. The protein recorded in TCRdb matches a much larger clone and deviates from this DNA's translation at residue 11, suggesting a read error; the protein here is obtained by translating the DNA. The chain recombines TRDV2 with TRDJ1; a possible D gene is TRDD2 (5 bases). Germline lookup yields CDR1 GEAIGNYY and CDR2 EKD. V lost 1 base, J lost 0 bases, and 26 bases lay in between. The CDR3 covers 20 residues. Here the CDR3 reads CACDTLPSRAVGSYTDKLIF. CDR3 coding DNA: TGTGCCTGTGACACTCTACCTTCTAGGGCTGTGGGCTCGTACACCGATAAACTCATCTTT.

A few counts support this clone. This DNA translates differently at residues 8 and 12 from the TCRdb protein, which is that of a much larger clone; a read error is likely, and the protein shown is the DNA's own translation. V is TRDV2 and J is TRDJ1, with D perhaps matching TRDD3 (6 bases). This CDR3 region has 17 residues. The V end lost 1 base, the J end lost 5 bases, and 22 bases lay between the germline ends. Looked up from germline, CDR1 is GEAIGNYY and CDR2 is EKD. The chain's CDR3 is CACDTWGVRGDQDKLIF. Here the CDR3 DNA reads TGTGCCTGTGACACTTGGGGCGTACGGGGGGACCAGGATAAACTCATCTTT.

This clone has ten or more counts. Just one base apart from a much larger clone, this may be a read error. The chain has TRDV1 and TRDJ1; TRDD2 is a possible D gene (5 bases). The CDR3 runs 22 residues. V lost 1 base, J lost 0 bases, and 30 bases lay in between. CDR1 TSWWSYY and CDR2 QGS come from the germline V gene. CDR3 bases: TGTGCTCTTGGGGAACCCCTTTTTCCCCTCCGGTATTCCTCCCCGTACACCGATAAACTCATCTTT. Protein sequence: CALGEPLFPLRYSSPYTDKLIF.

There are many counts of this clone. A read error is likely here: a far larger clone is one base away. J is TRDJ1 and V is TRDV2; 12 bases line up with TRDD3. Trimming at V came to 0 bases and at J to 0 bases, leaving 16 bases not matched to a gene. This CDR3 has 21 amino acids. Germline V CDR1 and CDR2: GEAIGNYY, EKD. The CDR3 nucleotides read TGTGCCTGTGACACCGGCACTGGGGGATACAACGGGACTTCGTACACCGATAAACTCATCTTT. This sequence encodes CACDTGTGGYNGTSYTDKLIF.

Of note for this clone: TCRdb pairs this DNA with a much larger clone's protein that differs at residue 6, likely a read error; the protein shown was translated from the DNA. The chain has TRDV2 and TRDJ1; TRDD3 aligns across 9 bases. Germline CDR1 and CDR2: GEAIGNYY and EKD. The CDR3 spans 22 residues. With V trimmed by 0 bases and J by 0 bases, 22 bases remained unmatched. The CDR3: CACDTIRTGGINTGVHTDKLIF. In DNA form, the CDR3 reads TGTGCCTGTGACACCATACGGACTGGGGGAATTAATACGGGAGTTCACACCGATAAACTCATCTTT.

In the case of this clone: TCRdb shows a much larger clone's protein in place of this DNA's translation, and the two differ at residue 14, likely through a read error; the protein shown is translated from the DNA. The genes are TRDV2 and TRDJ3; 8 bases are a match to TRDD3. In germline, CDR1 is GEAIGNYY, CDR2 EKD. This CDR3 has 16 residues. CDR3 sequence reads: CACDTAGGVDTRQTFF. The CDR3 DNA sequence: TGTGCCTGTGACACGGCTGGGGGAGTCGACACCCGACAGACGTTTTTC.